This TCR beta chain originates from a study of vaccination and CD4 T cells after COVID-19. Study background: Comprising six males and four females, the convalescent participants counted two Hispanic individuals among them. Overlapping SARS-CoV-2, HCoV-NL63, HCoV-OC43 and HCoV-229E spike peptides were used to stimulate cells. At a median around 100 days (range 35 to 161) after diagnosis, post-COVID samples were drawn.

Treatment reported: roughly 11-day PBMC culture with coronavirus spike peptide pools or control peptides (ViraFEST assay). The CDR3 sequence is 13 residues long. CDR1 is DFQATT and CDR2 is SNEGSKA in the germline V gene (reference sequence). Losses at the gene ends were 4 bases for V and 2 bases for J; bases not matched to a gene: 0. Note on this clonotype: No antigen is known for it.

With the Oncomine TCR Beta short-read assay, DNA from cultured CD4+ T cells was sequenced. In TCRdb, the PCR reads were re-called with MiXCR into one record per CDR3 protein. This table has thousands of distinct CDR3 sequences, around 80% appearing once. The study's findings and limits: The great majority, 304 of 307 vaccine-specific clones, proved spike mono-reactive in convalescent patients.

The clonotype was recovered from a human donor who had recovered from COVID-19. Sequencing was performed on CD4+ T cells from blood, cultured in vitro. The chain uses TRBV20-1 and TRBJ2-7, with 12 bases identical to TRBD2. The CDR3 protein is CSATSGRAYEQYF. CDR3 DNA sequence: TGCAGTGCTACTAGCGGGAGGGCCTACGAGCAGTACTTC.